This T cell receptor (beta chain) stems from a study of immune heterogeneity within non-small cell lung tumors. Amplification of the TCR beta CDR3 was achieved through multiplex PCR with 32 V and 13 J primers. TCRdb processed the multiplex PCR reads anew with MiXCR; each CDR3 protein has one entry. The sample carries 21,000 or so distinct CDR3 sequences, approximately 30% recorded once. From germline, CDR1 is SGHVS and CDR2 FQNEAQ. The germline V and J ends were trimmed by 1 base and 0 bases, with 9 bases remaining between them. There are 15 residues in the CDR3. The starting template was genomic DNA from bulk tumor, approximately 600 ng per sample. Spaced far apart, several biopsies were taken from each primary tumor during surgery. The cohort was untreated, with newly diagnosed non-small cell lung cancer undergoing curative surgery. Donors were newly diagnosed non-small cell lung cancer patients having surgery with curative intent.

The receptor was derived from a man aged 35 to 55 with non-small cell lung cancer. The sample comprised lung tumor tissue. This chain links TRBV7-8 with TRBJ1-1, with D possibly TRBD1 on 5 matching bases. CDR3 bases: TGTGCCAGCAGCTTAGATGGGGGAATGAACACTGAAGCTTTCTTT. Amino acid sequence: CASSLDGGMNTEAFF.